This record concerns one TCR beta chain sequence. Produced via immunoSEQ multiplex PCR; TCRdb's table is partial and in-frame only. The sample yields 330,000 or so clones, about 90% seen once. This specimen belongs to a study of blood T cell repertoires in COVID-19. Study context: T cells, B-cell-depleted T cells, or PBMCs provided the cDNA or gDNA that served as material.

V lost 0 bases and J lost 5, with 14 bases in between. The CDR3 is 16 residues long. Germline-derived CDR1 and CDR2 are SGDLS and YYNGEE. This sequence was found in a man aged 25-45 years who had recovered from COVID-19. The chain has TRBV9 and TRBJ1-4; D remains ambiguous. Material: PBMCs or T cells enriched from blood (not recorded which). The CDR3 loop is CASSVGDSQSNEKLFF. CDR3 DNA: TGTGCCAGCAGCGTAGGAGATAGTCAATCCAATGAAAAACTGTTTTTT.